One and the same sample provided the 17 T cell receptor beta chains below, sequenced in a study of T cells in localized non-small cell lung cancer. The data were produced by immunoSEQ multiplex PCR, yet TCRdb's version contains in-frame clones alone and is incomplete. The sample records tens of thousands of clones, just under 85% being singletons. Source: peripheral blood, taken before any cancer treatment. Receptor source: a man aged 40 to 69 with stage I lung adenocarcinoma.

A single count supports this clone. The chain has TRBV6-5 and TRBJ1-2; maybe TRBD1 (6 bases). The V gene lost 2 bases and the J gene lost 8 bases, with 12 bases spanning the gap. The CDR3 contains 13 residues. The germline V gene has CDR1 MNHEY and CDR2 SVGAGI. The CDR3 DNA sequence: TGTGCCAGCAGTTACCGGGACATGCGGGGCTACACCTTC. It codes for CASSYRDMRGYTF.

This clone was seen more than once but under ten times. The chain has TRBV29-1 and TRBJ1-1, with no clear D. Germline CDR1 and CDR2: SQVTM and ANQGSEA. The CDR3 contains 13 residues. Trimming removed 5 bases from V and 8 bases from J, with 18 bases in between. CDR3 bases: TGCAGCGTTAAGTCTAATTCGCCGAGCGAAGCTTTCTTT. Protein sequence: CSVKSNSPSEAFF.

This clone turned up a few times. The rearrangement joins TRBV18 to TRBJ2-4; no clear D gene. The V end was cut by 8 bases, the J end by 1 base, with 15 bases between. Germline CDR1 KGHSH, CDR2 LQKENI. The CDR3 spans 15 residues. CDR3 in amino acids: CASAVQGSAKNIQYF. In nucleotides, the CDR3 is TGTGCCAGCGCTGTACAAGGGTCGGCCAAAAACATTCAGTACTTC.

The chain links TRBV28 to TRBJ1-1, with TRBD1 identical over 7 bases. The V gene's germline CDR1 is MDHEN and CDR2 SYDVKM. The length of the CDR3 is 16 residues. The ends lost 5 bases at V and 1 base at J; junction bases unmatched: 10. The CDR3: CASSGLGGTANTEAFF. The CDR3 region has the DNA TGTGCCAGCAGTGGTCTAGGAGGGACAGCGAACACTGAAGCTTTCTTT. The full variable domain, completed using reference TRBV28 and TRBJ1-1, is DVKVTQSSRYLVKRTGEKVFLECVQDMDHENMFWYRQDPGLGLRLIYFSYDVKMKEKGDIPEGYSVSREKKERFSLILESASTNQTSMYLCASSGLGGTANTEAFFGQGTRLTVV.

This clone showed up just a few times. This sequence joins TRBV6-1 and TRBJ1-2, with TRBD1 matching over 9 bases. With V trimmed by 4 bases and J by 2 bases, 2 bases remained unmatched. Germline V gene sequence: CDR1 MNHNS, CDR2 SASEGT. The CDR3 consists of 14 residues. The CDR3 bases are TGTGCCAGCAGTGGGACAGGGGCCAACTATGGCTACACCTTC. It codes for CASSGTGANYGYTF.

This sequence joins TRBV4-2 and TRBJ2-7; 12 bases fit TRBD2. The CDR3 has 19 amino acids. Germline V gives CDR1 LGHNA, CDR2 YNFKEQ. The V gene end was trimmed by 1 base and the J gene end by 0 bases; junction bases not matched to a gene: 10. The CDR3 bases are TGTGCCAGCAGCCAAGTCGCCGGGACTAGCGGGCTGTACTCCTACGAGCAGTACTTC. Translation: CASSQVAGTSGLYSYEQYF.

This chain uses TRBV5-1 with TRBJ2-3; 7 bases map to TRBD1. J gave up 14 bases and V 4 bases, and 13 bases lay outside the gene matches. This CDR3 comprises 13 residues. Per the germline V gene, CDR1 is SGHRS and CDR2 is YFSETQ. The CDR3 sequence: CASSTGQDQNLYF. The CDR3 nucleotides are TGCGCCAGCAGCACTGGACAGGACCAAAATTTGTATTTT.

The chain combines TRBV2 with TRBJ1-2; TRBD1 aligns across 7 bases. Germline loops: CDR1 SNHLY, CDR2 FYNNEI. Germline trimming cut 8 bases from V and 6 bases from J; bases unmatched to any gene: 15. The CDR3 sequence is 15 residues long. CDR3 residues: CASLRQGRSLDGYTF. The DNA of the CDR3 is TGTGCCAGCCTCCGACAGGGAAGGTCCCTCGATGGCTACACCTTC. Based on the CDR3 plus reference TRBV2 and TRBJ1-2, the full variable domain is EPEVTQTPSHQVTQMGQEVILRCVPISNHLYFYWYRQILGQKVEFLVSFYNNEISEKSEIFDDQFSVERPDGSNFTLKIRSTKLEDSAMYFCASLRQGRSLDGYTFGSGTRLTVV.

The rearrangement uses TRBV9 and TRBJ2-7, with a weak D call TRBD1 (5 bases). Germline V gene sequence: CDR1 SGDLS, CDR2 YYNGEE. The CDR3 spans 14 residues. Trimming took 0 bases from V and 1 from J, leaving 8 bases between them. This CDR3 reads CASSVDYRSYEQYF. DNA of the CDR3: TGTGCCAGCAGCGTAGACTACAGGTCCTACGAGCAGTACTTC.

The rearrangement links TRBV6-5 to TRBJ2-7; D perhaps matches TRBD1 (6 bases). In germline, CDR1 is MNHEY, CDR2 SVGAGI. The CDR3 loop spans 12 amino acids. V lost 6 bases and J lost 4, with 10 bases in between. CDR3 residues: CASSPTGYEQYF. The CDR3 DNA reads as TGTGCCAGCAGCCCCACAGGGTACGAGCAGTACTTC.

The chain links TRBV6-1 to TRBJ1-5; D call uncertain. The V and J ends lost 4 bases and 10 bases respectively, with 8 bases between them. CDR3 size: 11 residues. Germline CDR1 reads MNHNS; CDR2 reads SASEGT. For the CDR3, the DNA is TGTGCCAGCAGTGGGGTTCCACCCCAGCATTTT. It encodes CASSGVPPQHF.

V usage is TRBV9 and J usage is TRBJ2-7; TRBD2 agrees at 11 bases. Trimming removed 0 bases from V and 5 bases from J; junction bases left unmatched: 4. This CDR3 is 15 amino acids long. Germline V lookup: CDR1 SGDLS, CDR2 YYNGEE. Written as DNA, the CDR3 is TGTGCCAGCAGCGTAGCGGCTAGCGGGAGGCACGAGCAGTACTTC. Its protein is CASSVAASGRHEQYF. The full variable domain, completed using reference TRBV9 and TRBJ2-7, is DSGVTQTPKHLITATGQRVTLRCSPRSGDLSVYWYQQSLDQGLQFLIQYYNGEERAKGNILERFSAQQFPDLHSELNLSSLELGDSALYFCASSVAASGRHEQYFGPGTRLTVT.

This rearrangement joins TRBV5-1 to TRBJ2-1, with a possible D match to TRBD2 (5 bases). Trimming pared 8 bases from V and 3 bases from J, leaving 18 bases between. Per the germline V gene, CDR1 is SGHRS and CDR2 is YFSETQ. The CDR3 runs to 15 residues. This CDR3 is CASTTTGSYYNEQFF. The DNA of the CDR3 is TGCGCCAGTACTACCACGGGGAGTTACTACAATGAGCAGTTCTTC.

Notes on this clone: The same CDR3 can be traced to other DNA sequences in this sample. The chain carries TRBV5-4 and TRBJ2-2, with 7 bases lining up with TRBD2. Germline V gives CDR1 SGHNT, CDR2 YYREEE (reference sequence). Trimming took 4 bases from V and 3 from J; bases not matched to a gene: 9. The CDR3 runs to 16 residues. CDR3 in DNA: TGTGCCAGCAGCCCTGGGCTAGCGGTCGACACCGGGGAGCTGTTTTTT. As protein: CASSPGLAVDTGELFF.

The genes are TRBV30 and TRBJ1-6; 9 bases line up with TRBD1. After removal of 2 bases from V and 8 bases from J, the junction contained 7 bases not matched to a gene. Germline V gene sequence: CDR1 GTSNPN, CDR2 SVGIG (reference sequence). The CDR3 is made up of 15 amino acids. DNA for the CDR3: TGTGCCTGGAGTTTCGGAAGGACAGGGGATTCACCCCTCCACTTT. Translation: CAWSFGRTGDSPLHF.

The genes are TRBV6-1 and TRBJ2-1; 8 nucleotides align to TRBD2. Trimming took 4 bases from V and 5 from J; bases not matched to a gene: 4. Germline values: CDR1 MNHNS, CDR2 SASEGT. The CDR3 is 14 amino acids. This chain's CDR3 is CASSVGLANNEQFF. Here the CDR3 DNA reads TGTGCCAGCAGTGTTGGACTAGCCAACAATGAGCAGTTCTTC.

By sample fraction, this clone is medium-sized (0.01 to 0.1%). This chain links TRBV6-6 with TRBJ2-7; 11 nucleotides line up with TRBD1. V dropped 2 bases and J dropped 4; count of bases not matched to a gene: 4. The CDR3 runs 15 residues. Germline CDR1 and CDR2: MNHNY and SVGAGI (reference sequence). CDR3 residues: CASSYRGTGGYEQYF. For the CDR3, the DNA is TGTGCCAGCAGTTACCGAGGGACAGGGGGGTACGAGCAGTACTTC.